These T cell receptor beta chains were read from a single sample in a study of OX40 agonist ivuxolimab in advanced cancers. The table came from immunoSEQ multiplex PCR; TCRdb's copy has only in-frame clones and leaves some out. The data show about 51,000 clones, about nine tenths seen once. The sample was CD4+ or CD8+ T cells sorted from blood, taken in a trial of the OX40 agonist ivuxolimab. These receptors came from an adult with an advanced solid tumor such as melanoma, head and neck, liver or kidney cancer. Each CDR3 is given with its conserved first and last residue. D genes are given only for firm matches. Size values are once, few and many counts, or a class for expanded clones, and some rows have none.

TRBJ2-2	TRBV9	TRBD2	-	TGTGCCAGCAGCGTAGTTGCGGGAGGTGCCGGGGAGCTGTTTTTT	CASSVVAGGAGELFF
TRBJ1-4	TRBV2	TRBD1	once	TGTGCCAGCAGTGAATCGACAGGGTATAATGAAAAACTGTTTTTT	CASSESTGYNEKLFF
TRBJ2-7	TRBV7-2	TRBD1	-	TGTGCCAGCAGCTTAGCGGGACAGGCCTACGAGCAGTACTTC	CASSLAGQAYEQYF
TRBJ2-3	TRBV6-1	-	once	TGTGCCAGCAGTTTGACCGGGAATTCGGGCGATACGCAGTATTTT	CASSLTGNSGDTQYF
TRBJ2-1	TRBV5-1	-	once	TGCGCCAGCAGGGTGGGGTTGCACAATGAGCAGTTCTTC	CASRVGLHNEQFF
TRBJ2-5	TRBV28	-	-	TGTGCCAGCAGTCTTAACAGGGAAGAGACCCAGTACTTC	CASSLNREETQYF
TRBJ1-5	TRBV2	-	-	TGTGCCAGCAGGGAACAGGGAATGGGCAATCAGCCCCAGCATTTT	CASREQGMGNQPQHF
TRBJ1-1	TRBV11-2	-	-	TGTGCCAGCAGCAATTTGCGGGGGCGCACTGAAGCTTTCTTT	CASSNLRGRTEAFF
TRBJ2-3	TRBV11-2	TRBD2	-	TGTGCCAGCAGCTATCGGACTAGCGGGTTGAGCACAGATACGCAGTATTTT	CASSYRTSGLSTDTQYF
TRBJ2-1	TRBV4-1	-	-	TGCGCCAGCAGCCCGATTGACATTCTAATTTACGGTGAGCAGTTCTTC	CASSPIDILIYGEQFF
TRBJ2-5	TRBV28	-	-	TGTGCCAGCAGCTCCGGGGCAGGGCTGCAAGAGACCCAGTACTTC	CASSSGAGLQETQYF
TRBJ1-1	TRBV10-1	-	-	TGCGCCAGCAGTGAATCTTTGGGGAACACTGAAGCTTTCTTT	CASSESLGNTEAFF
TRBJ2-5	TRBV7-3	TRBD2	-	TGTGCCAGCAGTCCGGGACTAGCGGTAGAAGAGACCCAGTACTTC	CASSPGLAVEETQYF
TRBJ2-7	TRBV4-1	-	-	TGCGCCAGCAGCCCGTACGGATTGGCGGGATTTCGTTCCTACGAGCAGTACTTC	CASSPYGLAGFRSYEQYF
TRBJ1-6	TRBV5-6	-	once	TGTGCCAGCAGCGTACGCGCGAGCTCCTATAATTCACCCCTCCACTTT	CASSVRASSYNSPLHF
TRBJ1-2	TRBV27	TRBD1	once	TGTGCCAGCAGTTTCCTCCGGGACAGGGGGCCCCGTGGCTACACCTTC	CASSFLRDRGPRGYTF
TRBJ1-5	TRBV10-2	-	-	TGCGCCAGCAGTGAGTCAGGGGGAAACAATCAGCCCCAGCATTTT	CASSESGGNNQPQHF
TRBJ2-5	TRBV11-2	TRBD2	-	TGTGCCAGCAGGTCCCAGACTAGCGGCCAAGAGACCCAGTACTTC	CASRSQTSGQETQYF
TRBJ1-6	TRBV6-5	-	-	TGTGCCAGCAGTTACTCAGGCAGCCTGAATTCACCCCTCCACTTT	CASSYSGSLNSPLHF
TRBJ2-3	TRBV2	-	-	TGTGCCAGCAGTGAATTAGATACGCAGTATTTT	CASSELDTQYF
TRBJ2-3	TRBV20-1	-	once	TGCAGTGCCTCGGTTGGAGATACGCAGTATTTT	CSASVGDTQYF
TRBJ1-1	TRBV7-6	-	-	TGTGCCAGCAGCTTAGCCCCTGACAGGCAGATACACAACACTGAAGCTTTCTTT	CASSLAPDRQIHNTEAFF
TRBJ1-2	TRBV6-1	-	-	TGTGCCAGCAGTGTGGGGGGAGAAAACTATGGCTACACCTTC	CASSVGGENYGYTF
TRBJ2-1	TRBV7-3	-	-	TGTGCCAGCAGGAAGGACCCATCCTACAATGAGCAGTTCTTC	CASRKDPSYNEQFF
TRBJ1-3	TRBV6-5	-	-	TGTGCCAGCAGTCCCGACCTAGGGGGAAACACCATATATTTT	CASSPDLGGNTIYF
TRBJ2-3	TRBV30	-	-	TGTGCCTGGAGTGGAGGCTCAAAGCCCGATACGCAGTATTTT	CAWSGGSKPDTQYF
TRBJ2-3	TRBV28	TRBD2	-	TGTGCCAGCAGTTTGGGGGGGGCAGATACGCAGTATTTT	CASSLGGADTQYF
TRBJ1-2	TRBV29-1	-	-	TGCAGCGTTGATTCCGGCAGGACAGAAGGGTATGGCTACACCTTC	CSVDSGRTEGYGYTF
TRBJ2-7	TRBV29-1	-	-	TGCAGCGTTTCGACAGGTTCCTACGAGCAGTACTTC	CSVSTGSYEQYF
TRBJ2-2	TRBV2	-	-	TGTGCCAGCAAATTGAATGCGGGGAACACCGGGGAGCTGTTTTTT	CASKLNAGNTGELFF
TRBJ1-2	TRBV6-1	-	few	TGTGCCAGCAGTAGAACAGGAGAGGTTGGCTACACCTTC	CASSRTGEVGYTF
TRBJ2-1	TRBV18	-	-	TGTGCCAGCTCACCACAGGTCGATGGAACGAATGAGCAGTTCTTC	CASSPQVDGTNEQFF
TRBJ2-1	TRBV7-2	-	-	TGTGCCAGCAGCTTAGGGCCTTACAATGAGCAGTTCTTC	CASSLGPYNEQFF
TRBJ2-5	TRBV5-4	TRBD2	once	TGTGCCAGCAGCCCGTGGGGAGCGGGAGGGGTGGAGACCCAGTACTTC	CASSPWGAGGVETQYF
TRBJ2-2	TRBV9	TRBD1	-	TGTGCCAGCAGCGTAGAGGGACAGGGGAACACCGGGGAGCTGTTTTTT	CASSVEGQGNTGELFF
TRBJ1-6	TRBV27	-	-	TGTGCCAGCAGTGTCGAGACCTATAATTCACCCCTCCACTTT	CASSVETYNSPLHF
TRBJ1-3	TRBV19	-	-	TGTGCCAGCGATAGGGGTTACTCTGGAAACACCATATATTTT	CASDRGYSGNTIYF
TRBJ1-1	TRBV5-1	-	-	TGCGCCAGCAGCTTGGCGAGTTCGGGCACTGAAGCTTTCTTT	CASSLASSGTEAFF
TRBJ1-2	TRBV19	TRBD1	-	TGTGCCAGCTACCCGGGGGGAGGGGGCGCGTCTGGCTACACCTTC	CASYPGGGGASGYTF
TRBJ2-5	TRBV29-1	-	once	TGCAGCGTTGAAGGGACCAGACCAAAAGAGACCCAGTACTTC	CSVEGTRPKETQYF
TRBJ2-3	TRBV6-5	-	-	TGTGCCAGCAGGGGTAGCACAGATACGCAGTATTTT	CASRGSTDTQYF
TRBJ1-5	TRBV11-1	-	-	TGTGCCAGCAGCCGGGACGGAGGGAATCAGCCCCAGCATTTT	CASSRDGGNQPQHF
TRBJ1-4	TRBV5-1	-	-	TGCGCCAGCAGCTCCGGACAATTAAATGAAAAACTGTTTTTT	CASSSGQLNEKLFF
TRBJ1-3	TRBV5-6	TRBD1	-	TGTGCCAGCAGCCGACGCGGGACAGGGAGTGGAAACACCATATATTTT	CASSRRGTGSGNTIYF
TRBJ2-1	TRBV19	-	-	TGTGCCAGTAGTGCAACAGGGACGGGGGCGAGGAATGAGCAGTTCTTC	CASSATGTGARNEQFF
TRBJ2-7	TRBV28	TRBD2	-	TGTGCCAGCAGTTTCACGATGGGACTAGCGGGAGTTATGTCCGACGAGCAGTACTTC	CASSFTMGLAGVMSDEQYF